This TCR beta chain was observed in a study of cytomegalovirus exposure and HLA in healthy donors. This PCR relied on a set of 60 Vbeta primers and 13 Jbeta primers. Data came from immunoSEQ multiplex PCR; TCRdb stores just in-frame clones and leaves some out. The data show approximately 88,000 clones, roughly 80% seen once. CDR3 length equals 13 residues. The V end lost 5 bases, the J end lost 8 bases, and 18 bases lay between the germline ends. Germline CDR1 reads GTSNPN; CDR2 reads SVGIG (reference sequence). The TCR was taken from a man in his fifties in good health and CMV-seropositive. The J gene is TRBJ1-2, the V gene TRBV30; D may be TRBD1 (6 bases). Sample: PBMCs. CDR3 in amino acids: CAWVVRDTGGYTF. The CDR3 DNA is TGTGCCTGGGTAGTACGGGACACGGGGGGCTACACCTTC.